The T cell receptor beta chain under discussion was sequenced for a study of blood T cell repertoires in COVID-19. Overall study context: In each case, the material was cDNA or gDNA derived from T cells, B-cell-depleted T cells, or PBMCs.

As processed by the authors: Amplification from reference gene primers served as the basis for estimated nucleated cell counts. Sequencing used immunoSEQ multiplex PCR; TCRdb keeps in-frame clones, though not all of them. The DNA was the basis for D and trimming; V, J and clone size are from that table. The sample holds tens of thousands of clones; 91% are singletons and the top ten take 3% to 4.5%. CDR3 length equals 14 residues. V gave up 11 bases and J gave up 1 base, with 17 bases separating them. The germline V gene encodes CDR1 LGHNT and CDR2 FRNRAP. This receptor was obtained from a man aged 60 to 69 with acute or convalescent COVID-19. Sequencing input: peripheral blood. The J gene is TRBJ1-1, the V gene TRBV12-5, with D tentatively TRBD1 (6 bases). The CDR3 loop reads CAVTTGGRNTEAFF. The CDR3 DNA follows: TGTGCTGTCACAACGGGGGGCAGGAACACTGAAGCTTTCTTT.